Here is one TCR beta chain with its context. What it binds is not known. With random hexamers, reverse transcription was performed on roughly 0.45 to 1 ug of RNA. Multiplex immunoSEQ PCR targeted 54 Vbeta and 13 Jbeta TCR beta segments. TCRdb redid the calling of the immunoSEQ multiplex PCR reads with MiXCR, one entry per CDR3 protein. The sample has about 170,000 distinct CDR3 sequences, approximately 95% seen once; the top ten hold more than 0.08%. Negative isolation yielded CD4+ and CD8+ T cells, and FACS enriched TEMRA cells. This sample was taken from a study of CD8 T cells in Susac syndrome. CDR1 is GTSNPN and CDR2 is SVGIG in the germline V gene (reference sequence). CDR3 size: 17 residues. Trimming pared 0 bases from V and 3 bases from J, leaving 18 bases between. Points from the study as a whole: It was acknowledged in the study that the number of individuals who were included in its TCR sequencing and HLA analysis was relatively small.

The rearrangement joins TRBV30 to TRBJ1-5; no clear D gene. This clonotype originated in a human donor with multiple sclerosis. Material for sequencing was CD4+ T cells from PBMCs. CDR3 sequence reads: CAWSVRSNQRTNQPQHF. The CDR3 DNA follows: TGTGCCTGGAGTGTACGGTCCAACCAACGCACCAATCAGCCCCAGCATTTT. Combining the CDR3 with reference TRBV30 and TRBJ1-5 gives the whole variable domain SQTIHQWPATLVQPVGSPLSLECTVEGTSNPNLYWYRQAAGRGLQLLFYSVGIGQISSEVPQNLSASRPQDRQFILSSKKLLLSDSGFYLCAWSVRSNQRTNQPQHFGDGTRLSIL.